The 27 T cell receptor beta chains presented below share a single source sample, sequenced in a study of cytomegalovirus exposure and HLA in healthy donors. Measured with immunoSEQ multiplex PCR; TCRdb has only the in-frame clones, and not every one. The sample lists approximately 90,000 clones; about 96% were seen once. Sequencing input: PBMCs. These receptors were obtained from a man between 18 and 35 years old in good health and CMV-seronegative.

This chain joins TRBV11-2 and TRBJ1-4; 9 nucleotides line up with TRBD1. The CDR3 extends over 16 amino acids. Germline V gives CDR1 SGHAT, CDR2 FQNNGV. The junction had 11 bases not matched to a gene; V was cut back by 5 bases and J by 7 bases. CDR3 sequence reads: CASSRVTGGEGEKLFF. CDR3 coding DNA: TGTGCCAGCAGCCGGGTGACAGGGGGAGAGGGTGAAAAACTGTTTTTT.

The genes are TRBV10-2 and TRBJ1-2; the match to TRBD1 covers 8 bases. The V segment lost 7 bases and the J segment 4 bases; nucleotides outside the gene matches: 8. CDR1 WSHSY and CDR2 SAAADI come from the germline V gene. The CDR3 has 14 amino acids. CDR3 nucleotides: TGCGCCAGCACCACTTTAGGGACAGGCTATGGCTACACCTTC. Translating it yields CASTTLGTGYGYTF.

V gene TRBV27 combines with J gene TRBJ2-7; 8 bases align to TRBD1. With 5 bases clipped from V and 0 bases from J, the junction kept 15 bases outside the gene matches. There are 18 residues in the CDR3. The V gene's germline CDR1 is MNHEY and CDR2 SMNVEV (reference sequence). As DNA, the CDR3 is TGTGCCAGCAGTCCCTTCCAAAACAGGGGGTGGGGCTCCTACGAGCAGTACGTC. Its translation is CASSPFQNRGWGSYEQYV.

The chain couples TRBV2 to TRBJ2-3; D might be TRBD2 (6 bases). V shed 3 bases and J shed 2 bases, with 9 bases lying between them. CDR1 and CDR2 (germline): SNHLY, FYNNEI. The CDR3 length is 14 residues. The CDR3 DNA reads TGTGCCAGCAGTGAGGACTACCACACAGATACGCAGTATTTT. As protein: CASSEDYHTDTQYF.

This chain connects TRBV11-2 to TRBJ2-7; D gene uncertain. V was shortened by 6 bases and J by 0 bases, with 21 bases between the two germline ends. Germline V gene data show CDR1 as SGHAT and CDR2 as FQNNGV. This CDR3 has 17 residues. CDR3 residues: CASSFTRSRSFSYEQYF. CDR3 nucleotides: TGTGCCAGCAGTTTTACGCGGTCTAGATCCTTCTCCTACGAGCAGTACTTC.

The CDR3 sequence is CASSYFRGTEAFF. The CDR3 DNA reads TGTGCCAGCAGTTACTTCAGGGGCACTGAAGCTTTCTTT. J is TRBJ1-1 and V is TRBV6-5; perhaps TRBD1 as D (6 bases). The ends were cut back, 1 base at V and 4 bases at J, with 7 bases in the middle. The CDR3 covers 13 residues. Germline CDR1 is MNHEY and CDR2 is SVGAGI.

CDR3 protein: CASSAPGLFEQFF. CDR3 in DNA: TGTGCCAGCAGTGCGCCGGGACTTTTTGAGCAGTTCTTC. The chain links TRBV6-1 to TRBJ2-1, with a weak D call TRBD2 (6 bases). The CDR3 length is 13 residues. Germline CDR1 MNHNS, CDR2 SASEGT. The V gene lost 4 bases and the J gene lost 9 bases, with 13 bases spanning the gap.

This clone was seen only once. The chain joins TRBV9 to TRBJ2-5; D is possibly TRBD2 (5 bases). CDR1 is SGDLS and CDR2 is YYNGEE in the germline V gene. The V end was cut by 0 bases, the J end by 7 bases, with 13 bases between. This CDR3 comprises 14 residues. CDR3 sequence (DNA): TGTGCCAGCAGCGTAGAATTTACGGGGTCGACCCAGTACTTC. Amino acid sequence: CASSVEFTGSTQYF.

The chain links TRBV9 to TRBJ2-1, with D unclear. CDR3 length: 13 amino acids. CDR1 and CDR2 from the germline V gene are SGDLS and YYNGEE. Trimming stripped 0 bases from V and 8 bases from J, with 9 bases between. Written as DNA, the CDR3 is TGTGCCAGCAGCGTAGACTCCACCCATGAGCAGTTCTTC. Translating it yields CASSVDSTHEQFF.

This clone was observed once. The chain uses TRBV19 and TRBJ2-1; 12 bases line up with TRBD2. This CDR3 spans 14 amino acids. The germline gives CDR1 LNHDA, CDR2 SQIVND (reference sequence). J was trimmed by 9 bases and V by 4 bases; bases with no gene match: 4. The CDR3 protein is CASSTSGRAAEQFF. As DNA, the CDR3 is TGTGCCAGTAGTACTAGCGGGAGGGCCGCTGAGCAGTTCTTC. The whole variable domain, remainder taken from reference TRBV19 and TRBJ2-1, is DGGITQSPKYLFRKEGQNVTLSCEQNLNHDAMYWYRQDPGQGLRLIYYSQIVNDFQKGDIAEGYSVSREKKESFPLTVTSAQKNPTAFYLCASSTSGRAAEQFFGPGTRLTVL.

The J gene is TRBJ2-2, the V gene TRBV27, with 9 positions matching TRBD2. The CDR3 is made up of 16 amino acids. The V segment lost 0 bases and the J segment 3 bases; nucleotides outside the gene matches: 2. Per the germline V gene, CDR1 is MNHEY and CDR2 is SMNVEV (reference sequence). The CDR3 coding sequence is TGTGCCAGCAGTTTATCTAGCGGGAGTTACACCGGGGAGCTGTTTTTT. This sequence encodes CASSLSSGSYTGELFF.

The chain is built from TRBV20-1 and TRBJ1-2; D unresolved. Germline CDR1 DFQATT, CDR2 SNEGSKA (reference sequence). This CDR3 is built from 10 residues. The CDR3 loop reads CKVSGHGYTF. The CDR3 DNA is TGCAAAGTATCCGGTCACGGCTACACCTTC.

The CDR3 bases are TGTGCCAGCAGCCCTAATCAGCCCCAGCATTTT. It specifies CASSPNQPQHF. This chain connects TRBV11-2 to TRBJ1-5; D ambiguous. The germline V gene has CDR1 SGHAT and CDR2 FQNNGV. The CDR3 consists of 11 residues. Trimming took off 5 bases at V and 4 bases at J, with 3 bases between the two ends.

The V call is TRBV28, the J call TRBJ2-6; D may be TRBD1 (5 bases). This CDR3 is built from 16 residues. Germline values: CDR1 MDHEN, CDR2 SYDVKM. V dropped 6 bases and J dropped 1 base, with 13 bases sitting between them. The DNA for the CDR3 is TGTGCCAGCAGAATACCTGGGGCATCTGGGGCCAACGTCCTGACTTTC. It specifies CASRIPGASGANVLTF.

The chain couples TRBV14 to TRBJ2-7; 7 bases are shared with TRBD1. This CDR3 is built from 14 residues. V trimming: 4 bases; J trimming: 3 bases; junction bases outside the gene matches: 6. Germline lookup yields CDR1 SGHDN and CDR2 FVKESK. The CDR3 loop reads CASSPTGLGYEQYF. The CDR3 bases are TGTGCCAGCAGCCCGACAGGGTTGGGCTACGAGCAGTACTTC.

The chain carries TRBV27 and TRBJ2-3; 8 bases match TRBD1. Per the germline V gene, CDR1 is MNHEY and CDR2 is SMNVEV (reference sequence). The CDR3 covers 13 residues. V lost 6 bases and J lost 4; bases outside the gene matches: 3. Here the CDR3 reads CASRSGGPDTQYF. The DNA for the CDR3 is TGTGCCAGCAGATCAGGGGGCCCAGATACGCAGTATTTT.

The chain has TRBV7-9 and TRBJ2-1, with TRBD2 identical over 7 bases. This CDR3 comprises 16 residues. V lost 6 bases and J lost 0; bases outside the gene matches: 8. Germline V gene data show CDR1 as SEHNR and CDR2 as FQNEAQ (reference sequence). The CDR3 nucleotides are TGTGCCAGCAGTTCTGGCGGGGGAAGCTCCTACAATGAGCAGTTCTTC. It codes for CASSSGGGSSYNEQFF.

The rearrangement uses TRBV19 and TRBJ1-1; weak D call: TRBD1 (6 bases). The CDR3 sequence is 13 residues long. V lost 10 bases to trimming and J lost 0 bases, with 12 bases between them. Germline V CDR1 and CDR2: LNHDA, SQIVND (reference sequence). Here the CDR3 reads CATNRAVNTEAFF. The CDR3, as DNA: TGTGCCACAAACAGGGCGGTGAACACTGAAGCTTTCTTT.

The chain uses TRBV27 and TRBJ2-2; D gene uncertain. The CDR3 runs 12 residues. V dropped 5 bases and J dropped 2 bases, with 3 bases sitting between them. The V gene's germline CDR1 is MNHEY and CDR2 SMNVEV (reference sequence). The CDR3 coding sequence is TGTGCCAGCAGTATAAACACCGGGGAGCTGTTTTTT. Protein sequence: CASSINTGELFF.

The chain joins TRBV27 to TRBJ1-1; 7 bases line up with TRBD1. V was clipped by 3 bases and J by 0 bases; unmatched bases: 4. CDR1 is MNHEY and CDR2 is SMNVEV in the germline V gene (reference sequence). There are 15 residues in the CDR3. CDR3 bases: TGTGCCAGCAGTTTGCGGACAGGAGTGAACACTGAAGCTTTCTTT. It encodes CASSLRTGVNTEAFF.

The chain uses TRBV6-1 and TRBJ2-7, with D perhaps matching TRBD1 (5 bases). The CDR3 sequence is 13 residues long. V shed 7 bases and J shed 2 bases, with 12 bases lying between them. Germline V CDR1 and CDR2: MNHNS, SASEGT. The CDR3 DNA is TGTGCCAGCACAGGGATATCGGCCTACGAGCAGTACTTC. Its translation: CASTGISAYEQYF.

V is TRBV27 and J is TRBJ2-6; D gene unclear. V was cut by 8 bases and J by 9 bases, with 11 bases left in between. From germline, CDR1 is MNHEY and CDR2 SMNVEV (reference sequence). The CDR3 sequence is 12 residues long. The CDR3 sequence is CASLGHRNVLTF. Written as DNA, the CDR3 is TGTGCCAGCCTGGGCCACCGCAACGTCCTGACTTTC.

This clone was counted a single time. The chain couples TRBV27 to TRBJ2-4, with 7 bases aligning to TRBD1. Germline V gene sequence: CDR1 MNHEY, CDR2 SMNVEV (reference sequence). This CDR3 has 15 amino acids. V shed 5 bases and J 4 bases; nucleotides not matched to a gene: 8. CDR3 loop: CASSKQGIIKNIQYF. The DNA of the CDR3 is TGTGCCAGCAGTAAACAGGGGATTATTAAAAACATTCAGTACTTC.

The V call is TRBV5-1, the J call TRBJ2-2, with 8 bases aligning to TRBD2. Germline V CDR1 and CDR2: SGHRS, YFSETQ. The CDR3 totals 14 residues. Trimming at V came to 6 bases and at J to 4 bases, leaving 5 bases not matched to a gene. DNA for the CDR3: TGCGCCAGCACCTGGACTAGCCTCACCGGGGAGCTGTTTTTT. As protein: CASTWTSLTGELFF.

The chain combines TRBV6-5 with TRBJ1-1; D is uncertain. The CDR3 totals 13 residues. Germline loops: CDR1 MNHEY, CDR2 SVGAGI. The V end lost 2 bases, the J end lost 9 bases, and 13 bases lay between the germline ends. The CDR3 DNA sequence: TGTGCCAGCAGTTACGGCCTCGAGGCGAAAGCTTTCTTT. It translates to CASSYGLEAKAFF.

This clone was observed once. This rearrangement joins TRBV5-6 to TRBJ2-7; D is ambiguous. The CDR3 runs 13 residues. Trimming left V 0 bases short and J 1 base short, with 5 bases between. CDR1 and CDR2 (germline): SGHDT, YYEEEE. CDR3 sequence reads: CASSLAGSYEQYF. Here the CDR3 DNA reads TGTGCCAGCAGCTTGGCCGGGTCCTACGAGCAGTACTTC.

By proportion, this clone is medium-sized. This chain connects TRBV6-1 to TRBJ1-1; D may be TRBD1 (6 bases). The CDR3 loop spans 15 amino acids. Germline CDR1 is MNHNS and CDR2 is SASEGT. V lost 0 bases to trimming and J lost 1 base, with 9 bases between them. The CDR3 bases are TGTGCCAGCAGTGAAGCGGGGGCCCGGAACACTGAAGCTTTCTTT. Its translation is CASSEAGARNTEAFF.